One and the same sample provided the 22 T cell receptor beta chains below, sequenced in a study of blood T cell repertoires in COVID-19. Repertoires were generated with immunoSEQ multiplex PCR, while TCRdb's copy carries only in-frame clones and drops some. The sample shows about 210,000 clones, 80% to 90% of them seen only once. Sample: PBMCs or T cells enriched from blood (not recorded which). These TCRs come from a woman aged 40 to 50 with acute COVID-19.

The chain combines TRBV7-2 with TRBJ2-1; weak D call: TRBD2 (7 bases). The CDR3 spans 15 residues. Trimming removed 5 bases from V and 6 bases from J, with 17 bases in between. From germline, CDR1 is SGHTA and CDR2 FQGNSA. CDR3 DNA: TGTGCCAGCAGCCTTCAGGGAGGGGGAACCAATGAGCAGTTCTTC. As protein: CASSLQGGGTNEQFF.

The genes are TRBV3-1 (or the pseudogene TRBV3-2) and TRBJ2-4; 9 bases map to TRBD1. The V and J ends lost 2 bases and 7 bases, in that order; junction bases with no gene match: 6. The germline V gene has CDR1 LGHDT and CDR2 YNNKEL (reference sequence). The CDR3 covers 15 residues. CDR3 residues: CASSQPTGGLNIQYF. For the CDR3, the DNA is TGTGCCAGCAGCCAACCTACAGGGGGCCTGAACATTCAGTACTTC.

The chain has TRBV7-8 and TRBJ2-3, with 14 bases lining up with TRBD2. The CDR3 contains 18 residues. Per the germline V gene, CDR1 is SGHVS and CDR2 is FQNEAQ. V was pared by 5 bases and J by 6 bases, with 13 bases of the junction left unmatched. The CDR3 region has the DNA TGTGCCAGCAGCGTACTCCAACCGACTAGCGGGAGGGGGGATACGCAGTATTTT. Translated: CASSVLQPTSGRGDTQYF.

The chain couples TRBV9 to TRBJ2-7; possible D gene TRBD2, 5 bases. The V gene's germline CDR1 is SGDLS and CDR2 YYNGEE. V lost 0 bases, J lost 4 bases, and 14 bases lay in between. The CDR3 has 15 residues. CDR3 residues: CASSVAPSPGYEQYF. For the CDR3, the DNA is TGTGCCAGCAGCGTAGCCCCTTCCCCGGGGTACGAGCAGTACTTC. Looking up the rest from reference TRBV9 and TRBJ2-7 gives the full variable domain: DSGVTQTPKHLITATGQRVTLRCSPRSGDLSVYWYQQSLDQGLQFLIQYYNGEERAKGNILERFSAQQFPDLHSELNLSSLELGDSALYFCASSVAPSPGYEQYFGPGTRLTVT.

V and J are TRBV25-1 and TRBJ2-1; 10 nucleotides line up with TRBD2. The V gene's germline CDR1 is MGHDK and CDR2 SYGVNS. The V segment lost 5 bases and the J segment 1 base; nucleotides outside the gene matches: 8. This CDR3 spans 17 amino acids. CDR3 sequence (DNA): TGTGCCAGCAGTCCTTATAGCGGGAGGTCTTCCTACAATGAGCAGTTCTTC. Its protein product is CASSPYSGRSSYNEQFF.

V is TRBV4-2 and J is TRBJ2-7, with TRBD2 matching over 10 bases. The V gene end was trimmed by 0 bases and the J gene end by 7 bases; junction bases not matched to a gene: 6. This CDR3 is built from 15 residues. The V gene's germline CDR1 is LGHNA and CDR2 YNFKEQ. Here the CDR3 reads CASSQDRASGGEQYF. In nucleotides, the CDR3 is TGTGCCAGCAGCCAAGATCGGGCTAGCGGGGGAGAGCAGTACTTC.

This clone was seen once. The chain carries TRBV5-1 and TRBJ2-1; unclear D gene. The CDR3 length is 13 residues. V lost 9 bases and J lost 0, with 10 bases in between. Per germline, CDR1 SGHRS and CDR2 YFSETQ. The CDR3 coding sequence is TGCGCCACCCGACTGTCCTCCTACAATGAGCAGTTCTTC. Translation gives CATRLSSYNEQFF.

This clone was picked up many times. The chain carries TRBV7-3 and TRBJ2-2, with 9 bases fitting TRBD1. V lost 3 bases, J lost 1 base, and 3 bases stayed unmatched. The CDR3 runs 16 residues. Per germline, CDR1 SGHTA and CDR2 FQGTGA. The CDR3 DNA reads TGTGCCAGCAGCTTCGGGGGACAGGGGAACACCGGGGAGCTGTTTTTT. Its translation is CASSFGGQGNTGELFF.

V and J are TRBV29-1 and TRBJ2-3, with 10 bases fitting TRBD1. Unmatched junction bases numbered 7, after V lost 8 bases and J lost 2 bases. This CDR3 is built from 14 residues. The germline V gene encodes CDR1 SQVTM and CDR2 ANQGSEA. Here the CDR3 DNA reads TGCAGCATGGGGACAGGGGTCTTCACAGATACGCAGTATTTT. This encodes CSMGTGVFTDTQYF.

This chain joins TRBV19 and TRBJ1-1, with D tentatively TRBD1 (5 bases). Germline loops: CDR1 LNHDA, CDR2 SQIVND (reference sequence). The CDR3 sequence is 18 residues long. V was cut by 2 bases and J by 2 bases, with 21 bases left in between. The CDR3 region has the DNA TGTGCCAGTAGTATAAGTCTGGGCAGGGCGCCAACTAACACTGAAGCTTTCTTT. It specifies CASSISLGRAPTNTEAFF.

In nucleotides, the CDR3 is TGCGCCAGCAGCTTGGGCGGGGGGGAAGGCTACACCTTC. Residues: CASSLGGGEGYTF. The V gene is TRBV5-1, the J gene TRBJ1-2, with D tentatively TRBD1 (5 bases). V was clipped by 0 bases and J by 8 bases, with 11 bases between them. CDR3 length: 13 amino acids. Germline values: CDR1 SGHRS, CDR2 YFSETQ.

This clone was seen at least ten times. This sequence joins TRBV5-4 and TRBJ2-3, with 13 bases lining up with TRBD2. The V segment lost 4 bases and the J segment 3 bases; nucleotides outside the gene matches: 8. The CDR3 length is 17 residues. The V gene's germline CDR1 is SGHNT and CDR2 YYREEE (reference sequence). The CDR3 region is CASSIGLAGARTDTQYF. CDR3 bases: TGTGCCAGCAGCATTGGACTAGCGGGAGCCAGGACAGATACGCAGTATTTT.

This clone appeared once. This chain uses TRBV18 with TRBJ2-1; TRBD2 matches 10 bases. Losses at the gene ends were 3 bases for V and 5 bases for J; bases not matched to a gene: 7. Germline V CDR1 and CDR2: KGHSH, LQKENI. The CDR3 has 16 residues. The CDR3 loop is CASSPGTSVENNEQFF. DNA of the CDR3: TGTGCCAGCTCACCTGGGACTAGCGTCGAAAACAATGAGCAGTTCTTC.

This clone was observed once. The chain couples TRBV4-3 to TRBJ2-1; D is perhaps TRBD1 (6 bases). The germline gives CDR1 LGHNA, CDR2 YSLEER. The ends were cut back, 0 bases at V and 9 bases at J, with 9 bases in the middle. The CDR3 has 13 amino acids. DNA for the CDR3: TGCGCCAGCAGCCAAGAACAGGGACGTGAGCAGTTCTTC. Translation: CASSQEQGREQFF.

This clone was counted a few times. The J gene is TRBJ2-1, the V gene TRBV4-2; 9 nucleotides line up with TRBD1. The CDR3 runs 17 residues. Per germline, CDR1 LGHNA and CDR2 YNFKEQ. The V segment lost 1 base and the J segment 6 bases; nucleotides outside the gene matches: 10. For the CDR3, the DNA is TGTGCCAGCAGCCAAGGGGGGGGACAGGGAGTTCCCAATGAGCAGTTCTTC. This translates into CASSQGGGQGVPNEQFF.

The CDR3 DNA reads TGTGCCATCAGGACAGGGACGGTCTATGGCTACACCTTC. Protein sequence: CAIRTGTVYGYTF. The chain links TRBV10-3 to TRBJ1-2; 7 bases fit TRBD1. The CDR3 loop spans 13 amino acids. Germline CDR1 is ENHRY and CDR2 is SYGVKD. Trimming cost V 6 bases and J 4 bases; bases outside gene matches: 5.

This sequence joins TRBV28 and TRBJ1-1, with 8 bases identical to TRBD1. Per germline, CDR1 MDHEN and CDR2 SYDVKM. The CDR3 has 15 residues. V was clipped by 8 bases and J by 4 bases; unmatched bases: 12. The CDR3 nucleotides read TGTGCCAGCTGCGGCGGCAGGGGGCTAAGCACTGAAGCTTTCTTT. Amino acid sequence: CASCGGRGLSTEAFF.

This chain joins TRBV7-2 and TRBJ2-4; the D is unclear. Germline CDR1 is SGHTA and CDR2 is FQGNSA. This CDR3 region has 15 residues. Between the trimmed V and J ends, which lost 5 bases and 6 bases, there was a span of 17 bases. CDR3 residues: CASSLSPVFGNIQYF. CDR3 nucleotides: TGTGCCAGCAGCCTGAGCCCGGTCTTCGGAAACATTCAGTACTTC.

This clone was found a few times. The V call is TRBV3-1 (or the pseudogene TRBV3-2), the J call TRBJ1-1; no clear D. V lost 4 bases and J 1 base, leaving 10 bases between the germline ends. The CDR3 has 14 amino acids. Germline V gene sequence: CDR1 LGHDT, CDR2 YNNKEL (reference sequence). The CDR3 region is CASSPRLSNTEAFF. In nucleotides, the CDR3 is TGTGCCAGCAGCCCGCGGCTTTCGAACACTGAAGCTTTCTTT.

The chain recombines TRBV10-3 with TRBJ2-2; TRBD2 aligns across 10 bases. The V gene's germline CDR1 is ENHRY and CDR2 SYGVKD. This CDR3 is 16 amino acids long. V dropped 6 bases and J dropped 2; count of bases not matched to a gene: 6. The CDR3 protein is CAISDGLAVNTGELFF. CDR3 in DNA: TGTGCCATCAGCGACGGACTAGCGGTTAACACCGGGGAGCTGTTTTTT.

There are a few counts of this clone. The chain joins TRBV20-1 to TRBJ1-1, with D perhaps matching TRBD1 (6 bases). Trimming removed 3 bases from V and 3 bases from J, with 14 bases in between. This CDR3 comprises 14 residues. CDR1 is DFQATT and CDR2 is SNEGSKA in the germline V gene (reference sequence). CDR3 amino acids: CSASLAGADTEAFF. The CDR3 DNA reads TGCAGTGCTAGTCTTGCGGGGGCGGACACTGAAGCTTTCTTT.

The gene calls are TRBV11-3 and TRBJ2-1, with 12 bases lining up with TRBD2. Germline V gene lookup returns CDR1 SGHNT and CDR2 YENEEA. This CDR3 comprises 15 residues. V trimming: 5 bases; J trimming: 4 bases; junction bases outside the gene matches: 3. The CDR3 nucleotides are TGTGCCAGCAGCAAAGGGACTAGCGGGTACAATGAGCAGTTCTTC. Translation: CASSKGTSGYNEQFF.